The 11 T cell receptor beta chains in this list originate from one sample, sequenced in a study of T cell responses to AZD1222 COVID-19 vaccine. Generated by immunoSEQ multiplex PCR, the TCRdb table keeps only in-frame clones and is missing some. Here the sample spans some 150,000 clones, about nine tenths being singletons. The sequencing used peripheral blood, collected on day 0 of AZD1222 vaccination. These receptors were obtained from an adult in good health.

This clone appeared a few times. The chain is built from TRBV5-1 and TRBJ1-6; D possibly corresponds to TRBD1 (5 bases). V was pared by 3 bases and J by 7 bases, with 11 bases between. CDR3 size: 14 residues. The V gene's germline CDR1 is SGHRS and CDR2 YFSETQ. The DNA of the CDR3 is TGCGCCAGCAGCTCGGGGGACTACAATTCACCCCTCCACTTT. Its protein product is CASSSGDYNSPLHF. The full variable domain, in which reference TRBV5-1 and TRBJ1-6 provide the parts outside the CDR3, is KAGVTQTPRYLIKTRGQQVTLSCSPISGHRSVSWYQQTPGQGLQFLFEYFSETQRNKGNFPGRFSGRQFSNSRSEMNVSTLELGDSALYLCASSSGDYNSPLHFGNGTRLTVT.

V usage is TRBV2 and J usage is TRBJ1-2, with a weak D call TRBD1 (6 bases). Trimming stripped 4 bases from V and 8 bases from J, with 11 bases between. CDR1 SNHLY and CDR2 FYNNEI come from the germline V gene. The CDR3 extends over 12 amino acids. The CDR3 loop reads CASSGTVSGYTF. DNA of the CDR3: TGTGCCAGCAGTGGGACAGTAAGCGGCTACACCTTC.

This clone was seen just once. The chain employs TRBV29-1 and TRBJ1-6; D unclear. Germline CDR1 and CDR2: SQVTM and ANQGSEA. V was trimmed by 5 bases and J by 10 bases, leaving 15 bases between them. This CDR3 is built from 13 residues. The CDR3 spells CSVRADRESPLHF. The CDR3, as DNA: TGCAGCGTTCGGGCCGATCGGGAGTCACCCCTCCACTTT. Together with reference TRBV29-1 and TRBJ1-6, the CDR3 gives the full variable domain: SAVISQKPSRDICQRGTSLTIQCQVDSQVTMMFWYRQQPGQSLTLIATANQGSEATYESGFVIDKFPISRPNLTFSTLTVSNMSPEDSSIYLCSVRADRESPLHFGNGTRLTVT.

J is TRBJ1-5 and V is TRBV27; 7 bases line up with TRBD1. CDR1 and CDR2 (germline): MNHEY, SMNVEV (reference sequence). The CDR3 length is 13 residues. After removal of 8 bases from V and 6 bases from J, the junction contained 7 bases not matched to a gene. CDR3 protein: CASGNRGPQPQHF. The CDR3 DNA reads TGTGCCAGCGGAAACAGGGGTCCTCAGCCCCAGCATTTT.

This sequence joins TRBV10-3 and TRBJ1-2; 10 nucleotides line up with TRBD1. Trimming removed 2 bases from V and 5 bases from J; junction bases left unmatched: 5. The germline V gene encodes CDR1 ENHRY and CDR2 SYGVKD. The CDR3 runs 15 residues. The chain's CDR3 is CAISETGQGGYGYTF. CDR3 DNA sequence: TGTGCCATCAGTGAGACCGGACAGGGGGGATATGGCTACACCTTC.

This chain links TRBV5-1 with TRBJ1-2; 7 positions agree with TRBD1. The CDR3 has 13 amino acids. Germline values: CDR1 SGHRS, CDR2 YFSETQ. V was clipped by 2 bases and J by 10 bases; unmatched bases: 8. The CDR3 region is CASSFRQGDHYTF. CDR3 nucleotides: TGCGCCAGCAGCTTTAGACAGGGAGATCACTACACCTTC.

This chain connects TRBV5-1 to TRBJ2-3; D tentatively fits TRBD1 or TRBD2 (5 bases each). Germline CDR1 and CDR2: SGHRS and YFSETQ. Trimming shortened V by 1 base and J by 6 bases, and 24 bases separated the two germline ends. This CDR3 comprises 18 residues. The CDR3 reads CASSLSSPGQGITDTQYF. The CDR3 region has the DNA TGCGCCAGCAGCTTGTCGTCTCCGGGGCAGGGTATAACGGATACGCAGTATTTT.

J is TRBJ1-2 and V is TRBV12-5; D uncertain. Trimming stripped 3 bases from V and 6 bases from J, with 20 bases between. The V gene's germline CDR1 is LGHNT and CDR2 FRNRAP. The CDR3 has 16 amino acids. The CDR3 sequence is CASGFVLRTPGDGYTF. The DNA of the CDR3 is TGTGCTAGTGGTTTTGTCTTACGGACGCCCGGGGATGGCTACACCTTC.

This rearrangement joins TRBV11-3 to TRBJ1-4; D uncertain. The CDR3 contains 14 residues. Trimming shortened V by 4 bases and J by 8 bases, and 14 bases separated the two germline ends. Germline V gives CDR1 SGHNT, CDR2 YENEEA. This chain's CDR3 is CASSSAWPVEKLFF. In DNA form, the CDR3 reads TGTGCCAGCAGCTCCGCATGGCCGGTCGAAAAACTGTTTTTT.

J is TRBJ1-2 and V is TRBV6-5; 12 bases map to TRBD1. The trim removed 6 bases at V and 4 bases at J, leaving 3 bases unmatched. CDR3 size: 14 residues. CDR1 and CDR2 from the germline V gene are MNHEY and SVGAGI. The CDR3 DNA is TGTGCCAGCAGGGGGACAGGGGGCGGCTATGGCTACACCTTC. As protein: CASRGTGGGYGYTF.

This chain links TRBV30 with TRBJ1-5, with 8 bases that match TRBD1. V was pared by 0 bases and J by 0 bases, with 10 bases of the junction left unmatched. Germline-derived CDR1 and CDR2 are GTSNPN and SVGIG (reference sequence). The length of the CDR3 is 18 residues. The CDR3 loop reads CAWSVCLTGVGSNQPQHF. The CDR3 DNA follows: TGTGCCTGGAGTGTCTGCTTGACAGGGGTAGGTAGCAATCAGCCCCAGCATTTT.